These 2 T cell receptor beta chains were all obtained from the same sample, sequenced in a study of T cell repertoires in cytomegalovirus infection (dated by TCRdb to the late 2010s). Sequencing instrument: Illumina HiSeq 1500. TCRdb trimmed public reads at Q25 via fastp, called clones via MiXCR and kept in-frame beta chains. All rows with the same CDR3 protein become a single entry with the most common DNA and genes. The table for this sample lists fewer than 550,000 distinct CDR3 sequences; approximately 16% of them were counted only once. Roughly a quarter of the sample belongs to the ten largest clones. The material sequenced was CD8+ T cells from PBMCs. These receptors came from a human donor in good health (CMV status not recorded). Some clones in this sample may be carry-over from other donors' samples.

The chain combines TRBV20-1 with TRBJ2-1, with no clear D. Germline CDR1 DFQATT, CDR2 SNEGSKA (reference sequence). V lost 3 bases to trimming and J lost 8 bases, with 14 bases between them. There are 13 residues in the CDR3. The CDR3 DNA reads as TGCAGTGCTAGCGAGGCCGGGTGGGATGAGCAGTTCTTC. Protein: CSASEAGWDEQFF.

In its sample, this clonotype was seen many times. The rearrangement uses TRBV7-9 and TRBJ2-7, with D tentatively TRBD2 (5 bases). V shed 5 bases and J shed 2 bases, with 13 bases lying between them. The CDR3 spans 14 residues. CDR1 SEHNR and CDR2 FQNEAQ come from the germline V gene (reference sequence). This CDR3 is CASSPGEGAYEQYF. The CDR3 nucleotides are TGTGCCAGCAGCCCTGGAGAGGGAGCCTACGAGCAGTACTTC.